A selection of T cell receptor beta chains follows, all from one sample in a study of beta chain features in type 1 diabetes. The repertoire was sequenced with immunoSEQ multiplex PCR; TCRdb's copy has only in-frame clones and lacks some. The sample contains 350,000 to 450,000 clones, around 16% of which appear only once. Sequences were obtained from naive CD4+ T cells from blood. All receptors come from a woman under 30 in good health. Both conserved end residues are part of each CDR3. Fields, in order: J gene, V gene, clone size, D gene, CDR3 protein, CDR3 DNA. A D gene is named only where the DNA matches it firmly. Where a row states a size, it is once, few, many or the class of an expanded clone; other rows omit it.

>TRBJ2-3|TRBV11-1|NA|TRBD2
CASSLGLAGGPSTDTQYF
TGTGCCAGCAGCTTAGGGCTAGCGGGAGGCCCTAGCACAGATACGCAGTATTTT
>TRBJ1-2|TRBV19|few|NA
CATRMGHNYGYTF
TGTGCCACCCGGATGGGACATAACTATGGCTACACCTTC
>TRBJ1-2|TRBV5-4|few|NA
CASSLTGYYGYTF
TGTGCCAGCAGCTTAACGGGTTACTATGGCTACACCTTC
>TRBJ2-7|TRBV4-3|few|TRBD2
CASSQEVGGGSGIFSYEQYF
TGCGCCAGCAGCCAAGAAGTAGGTGGGGGTAGCGGGATCTTCTCCTACGAGCAGTACTTC
>TRBJ2-1|TRBV11-2|NA|TRBD2
CASSLLSSSGSYNEQFF
TGTGCCAGCAGCCTCCTCTCCTCTAGCGGCTCCTACAATGAGCAGTTCTTC
>TRBJ2-1|TRBV29-1|few|TRBD2
CSGGGRAGGSYNEQFF
TGCAGCGGGGGCGGGAGGGCCGGGGGATCCTACAATGAGCAGTTCTTC
>TRBJ1-2|TRBV7-9|few|NA
CASSQLANYGYTF
TGTGCCAGCAGCCAACTAGCTAACTATGGCTACACCTTC
>TRBJ2-5|TRBV9|NA|NA
CASSATGTSIETQYF
TGTGCCAGCAGTGCTACAGGGACATCCATAGAGACCCAGTACTTC
>TRBJ2-1|TRBV6-1|NA|TRBD1
CASSEAKGQGWNEQFF
TGTGCCAGCAGTGAAGCGAAGGGACAGGGATGGAATGAGCAGTTCTTC
>TRBJ2-1|TRBV4-3|NA|TRBD2
CASSQRTSGASSYNEQFF
TGCGCCAGCAGCCAGCGGACTAGCGGGGCTAGCTCCTACAATGAGCAGTTCTTC
>TRBJ2-5|TRBV7-8|few|NA
CASSIGTSGTQYF
TGTGCCAGCAGCATCGGGACTTCCGGGACCCAGTACTTC
>TRBJ2-7|TRBV7-2|NA|TRBD2
CASSRVGTSSYEQYF
TGTGCCAGCAGCCGCGTCGGGACTAGCTCCTACGAGCAGTACTTC
>TRBJ1-2|TRBV7-9|NA|TRBD1
CASSLVEGAGYGYTF
TGTGCCAGCAGCTTAGTTGAGGGGGCAGGCTATGGCTACACCTTC
>TRBJ2-5|TRBV4-1|few|NA
CASSQEPGTRETQYF
TGCGCCAGCAGCCAAGAACCGGGGACTCGTGAGACCCAGTACTTC
>TRBJ2-7|TRBV14|NA|TRBD2
CASSQLLGTSVGEQYF
TGTGCCAGCAGCCAACTTCTCGGGACTAGCGTGGGCGAGCAGTACTTC
>TRBJ1-4|TRBV30|NA|NA
CAWAVGTNEKLFF
TGTGCCTGGGCGGTTGGAACTAATGAAAAACTGTTTTTT
>TRBJ2-5|TRBV7-3|NA|TRBD2
CASSQSGIQETQYF
TGTGCCAGCAGCCAAAGCGGGATCCAAGAGACCCAGTACTTC
>TRBJ2-5|TRBV7-2|once|TRBD2
CASSLGLAEGQETQYF
TGTGCCAGCAGCTTAGGGCTAGCGGAAGGCCAAGAGACCCAGTACTTC
>TRBJ2-2|TRBV27|few|NA
CASTSLIAVVRSGELFF
TGTGCCAGCACCTCCCTGATCGCGGTAGTTCGATCCGGGGAGCTGTTTTTT
>TRBJ1-1|TRBV7-9|few|NA
CASSELIEAFF
TGTGCCAGCAGCGAACTGATTGAAGCTTTCTTT
>TRBJ2-7|TRBV11-2|few|TRBD2
CASSFGLALYEQYF
TGTGCCAGCAGTTTCGGACTAGCCCTCTACGAGCAGTACTTC
>TRBJ2-1|TRBV30|NA|NA
CAWSVRGSLAYNEQFF
TGTGCCTGGAGTGTACGCGGAAGCCTGGCCTACAATGAGCAGTTCTTC
>TRBJ2-7|TRBV28|few|NA
CASNTGTIAPEQYF
TGTGCCAGCAATACCGGGACAATCGCCCCAGAGCAGTACTTC
>TRBJ2-1|TRBV29-1|NA|TRBD2
CSVRTSGVYEQFF
TGCAGCGTTAGGACTAGCGGAGTTTATGAGCAGTTCTTC
>TRBJ2-1|TRBV9|NA|NA
CASSGEFYNEQFF
TGTGCCAGCTCGGGAGAGTTCTACAATGAGCAGTTCTTC
>TRBJ2-3|TRBV9|NA|TRBD2
CASSVGTTSTDTQYF
TGTGCCAGCAGCGTCGGGACTACTAGCACAGATACGCAGTATTTT
>TRBJ2-7|TRBV18|NA|NA
CASSQTRYEQYF
TGTGCCAGCTCACAAACACGTTACGAGCAGTACTTC